This T cell receptor beta chain was recovered during a study of shared T cell receptors in the human thymus. The V gene end was trimmed by 3 bases and the J gene end by 4 bases; junction bases not matched to a gene: 11. This CDR3 is built from 18 residues. The germline gives CDR1 MGHRA, CDR2 YSYEKL. Clones were sequenced by immunoSEQ multiplex PCR, and TCRdb holds only the in-frame ones, with some missing. Seen here are under 700,000 clones, more than 75% observed once, and the top ten hold 0.01% to 0.015%. This same sample was also part of a study on human thymus T cells. Per that paper: Corrective cardiac surgery supplied the resected thymus tissue. An apparent bias in V and J gene usage was seen in thymic and blood repertoires. Related research examined unrelated individuals and reported that their thymic repertoires overlapped highly.

This clonotype was sampled from a boy younger than two with a congenital heart defect. The specimen was thymocytes. The rearrangement links TRBV4-1 to TRBJ2-5, with 13 bases identical to TRBD2. The chain's CDR3 is CASSHGTSGTRWRETQYF. CDR3 nucleotides: TGCGCCAGCAGCCACGGGACTAGCGGGACTAGATGGCGAGAGACCCAGTACTTC.